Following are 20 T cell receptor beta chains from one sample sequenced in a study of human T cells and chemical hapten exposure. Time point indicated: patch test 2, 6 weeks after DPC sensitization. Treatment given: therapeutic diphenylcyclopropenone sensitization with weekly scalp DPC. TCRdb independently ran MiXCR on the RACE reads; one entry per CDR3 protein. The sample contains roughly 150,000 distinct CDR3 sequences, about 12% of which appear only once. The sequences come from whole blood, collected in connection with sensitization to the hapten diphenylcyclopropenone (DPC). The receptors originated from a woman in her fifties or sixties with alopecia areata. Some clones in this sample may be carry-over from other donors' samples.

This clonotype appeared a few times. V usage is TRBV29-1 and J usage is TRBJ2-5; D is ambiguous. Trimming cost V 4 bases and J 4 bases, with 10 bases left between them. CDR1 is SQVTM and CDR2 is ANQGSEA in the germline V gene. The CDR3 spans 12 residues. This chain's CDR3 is CSVASSVETQYF. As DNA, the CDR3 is TGCAGCGTTGCGTCCTCAGTAGAGACCCAGTACTTC.

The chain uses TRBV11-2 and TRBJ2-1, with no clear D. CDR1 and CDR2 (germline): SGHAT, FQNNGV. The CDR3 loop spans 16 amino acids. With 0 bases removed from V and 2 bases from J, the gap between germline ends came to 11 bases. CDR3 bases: TGTGCCAGCAGCTTAGACCAAACCCCACCCTACAATGAGCAGTTCTTC. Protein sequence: CASSLDQTPPYNEQFF.

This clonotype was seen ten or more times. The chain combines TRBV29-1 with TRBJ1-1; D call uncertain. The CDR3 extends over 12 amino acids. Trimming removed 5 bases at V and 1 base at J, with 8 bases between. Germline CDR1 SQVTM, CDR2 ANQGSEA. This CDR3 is CSVKGPNTEAFF. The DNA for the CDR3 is TGCAGCGTTAAAGGGCCGAACACTGAAGCTTTCTTT.

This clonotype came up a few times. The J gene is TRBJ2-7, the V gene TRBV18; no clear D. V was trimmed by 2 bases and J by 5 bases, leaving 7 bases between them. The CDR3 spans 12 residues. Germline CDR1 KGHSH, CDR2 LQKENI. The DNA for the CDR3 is TGTGCCAGCTCACCAGGATACGACGAGCAGTACTTC. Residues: CASSPGYDEQYF.

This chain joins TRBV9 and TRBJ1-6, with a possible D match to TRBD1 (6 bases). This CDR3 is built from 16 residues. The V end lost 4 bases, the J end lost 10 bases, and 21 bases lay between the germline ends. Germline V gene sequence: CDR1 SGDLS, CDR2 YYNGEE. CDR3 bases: TGTGCCAGCAGCCCCCGGACAGCCGGTCGGAGCTCACCCCTCCACTTT. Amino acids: CASSPRTAGRSSPLHF. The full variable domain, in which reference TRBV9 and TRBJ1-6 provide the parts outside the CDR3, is DSGVTQTPKHLITATGQRVTLRCSPRSGDLSVYWYQQSLDQGLQFLIQYYNGEERAKGNILERFSAQQFPDLHSELNLSSLELGDSALYFCASSPRTAGRSSPLHFGNGTRLTVT.

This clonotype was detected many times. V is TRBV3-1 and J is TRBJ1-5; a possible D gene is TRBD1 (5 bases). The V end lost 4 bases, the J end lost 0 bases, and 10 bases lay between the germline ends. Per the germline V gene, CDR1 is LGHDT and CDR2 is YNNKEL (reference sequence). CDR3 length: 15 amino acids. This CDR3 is CASSPGRSSNQPQHF. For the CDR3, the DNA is TGTGCCAGCAGCCCGGGACGGTCTAGCAATCAGCCCCAGCATTTT.

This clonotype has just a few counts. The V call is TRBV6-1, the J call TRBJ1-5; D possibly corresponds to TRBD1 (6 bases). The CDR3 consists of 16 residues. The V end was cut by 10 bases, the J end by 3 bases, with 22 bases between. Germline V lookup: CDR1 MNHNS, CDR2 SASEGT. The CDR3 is CATTAALGQINQPQHF. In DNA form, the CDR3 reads TGTGCCACCACCGCGGCATTAGGACAGATCAATCAGCCCCAGCATTTT.

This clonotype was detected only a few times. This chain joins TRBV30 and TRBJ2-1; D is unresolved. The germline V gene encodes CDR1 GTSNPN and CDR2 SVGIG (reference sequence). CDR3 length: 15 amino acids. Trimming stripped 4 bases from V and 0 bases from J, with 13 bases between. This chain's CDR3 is CAWIEATSSYNEQFF. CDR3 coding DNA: TGTGCCTGGATCGAGGCGACGAGCTCCTACAATGAGCAGTTCTTC.

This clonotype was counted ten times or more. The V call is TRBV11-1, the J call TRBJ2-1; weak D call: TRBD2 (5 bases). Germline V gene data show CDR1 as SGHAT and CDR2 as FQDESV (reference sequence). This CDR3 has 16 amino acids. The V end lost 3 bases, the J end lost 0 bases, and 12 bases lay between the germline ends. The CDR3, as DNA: TGTGCCAGCAGCTTCAACCTGGGGAGCTCCTACAATGAGCAGTTCTTC. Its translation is CASSFNLGSSYNEQFF.

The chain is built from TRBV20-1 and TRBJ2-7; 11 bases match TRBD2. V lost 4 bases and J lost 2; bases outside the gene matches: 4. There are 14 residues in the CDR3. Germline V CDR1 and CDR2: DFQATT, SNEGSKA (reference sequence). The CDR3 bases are TGCAGTGCTACCGCTAGCGGGAGGACCTACGAGCAGTACTTC. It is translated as CSATASGRTYEQYF.

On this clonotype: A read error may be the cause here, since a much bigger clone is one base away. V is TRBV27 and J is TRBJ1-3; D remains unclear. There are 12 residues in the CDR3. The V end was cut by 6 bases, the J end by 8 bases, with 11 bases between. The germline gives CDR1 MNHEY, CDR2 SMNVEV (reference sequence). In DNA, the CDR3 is TGTGCCAGCAGGGCCTTCAGTGACACCATATATTTT. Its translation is CASRAFSDTIYF.

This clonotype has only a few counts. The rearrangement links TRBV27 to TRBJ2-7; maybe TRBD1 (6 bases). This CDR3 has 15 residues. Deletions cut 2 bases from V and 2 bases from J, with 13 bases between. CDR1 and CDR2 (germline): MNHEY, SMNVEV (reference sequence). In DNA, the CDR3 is TGTGCCAGCAGTTTAACTGGAGACAGGCCCTACGAGCAGTACTTC. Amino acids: CASSLTGDRPYEQYF.

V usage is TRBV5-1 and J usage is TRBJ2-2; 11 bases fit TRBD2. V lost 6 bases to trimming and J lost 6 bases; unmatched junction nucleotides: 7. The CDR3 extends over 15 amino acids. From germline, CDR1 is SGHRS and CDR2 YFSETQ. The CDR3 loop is CASNKGLAAPGELFF. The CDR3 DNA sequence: TGCGCCAGCAACAAGGGACTAGCGGCGCCCGGGGAGCTGTTTTTT. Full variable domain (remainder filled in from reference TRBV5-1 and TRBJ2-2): KAGVTQTPRYLIKTRGQQVTLSCSPISGHRSVSWYQQTPGQGLQFLFEYFSETQRNKGNFPGRFSGRQFSNSRSEMNVSTLELGDSALYLCASNKGLAAPGELFFGEGSRLTVL.

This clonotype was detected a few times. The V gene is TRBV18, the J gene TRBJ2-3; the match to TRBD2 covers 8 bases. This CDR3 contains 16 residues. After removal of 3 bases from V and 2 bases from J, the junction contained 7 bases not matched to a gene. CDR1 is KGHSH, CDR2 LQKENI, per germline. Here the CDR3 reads CASSPRAGVNTDTQYF. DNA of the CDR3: TGTGCCAGCTCACCTAGAGCGGGAGTGAACACAGATACGCAGTATTTT.

The CDR3 is CASSPQLATETQYF. The CDR3 DNA reads as TGTGCCAGCAGCCCCCAACTAGCGACCGAGACCCAGTACTTC. The chain couples TRBV7-2 to TRBJ2-5; TRBD2 matches 7 bases. The CDR3 has 14 residues. The V and J ends lost 5 bases and 5 bases, in that order; junction bases with no gene match: 8. Germline V CDR1 and CDR2: SGHTA, FQGNSA. Full variable domain (missing parts from reference TRBV7-2 and TRBJ2-5): GAGVSQSPSNKVTEKGKDVELRCDPISGHTALYWYRQSLGQGLEFLIYFQGNSAPDKSGLPSDRFSAERTGGSVSTLTIQRTQQEDSAVYLCASSPQLATETQYFGPGTRLLVL.

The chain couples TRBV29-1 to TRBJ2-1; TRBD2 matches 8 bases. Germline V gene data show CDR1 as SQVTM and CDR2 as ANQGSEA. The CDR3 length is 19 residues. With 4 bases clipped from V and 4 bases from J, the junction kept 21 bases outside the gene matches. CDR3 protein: CSVGGVGTRARIWYNEQFF. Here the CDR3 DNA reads TGCAGCGTTGGGGGTGTCGGGACTAGAGCCCGAATATGGTACAATGAGCAGTTCTTC.

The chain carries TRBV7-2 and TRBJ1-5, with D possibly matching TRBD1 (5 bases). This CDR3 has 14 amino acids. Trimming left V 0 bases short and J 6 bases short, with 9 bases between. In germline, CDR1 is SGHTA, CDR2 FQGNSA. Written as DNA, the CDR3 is TGTGCCAGCAGCTTAGCAGGGGCTATTCAGCCCCAGCATTTT. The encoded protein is CASSLAGAIQPQHF.

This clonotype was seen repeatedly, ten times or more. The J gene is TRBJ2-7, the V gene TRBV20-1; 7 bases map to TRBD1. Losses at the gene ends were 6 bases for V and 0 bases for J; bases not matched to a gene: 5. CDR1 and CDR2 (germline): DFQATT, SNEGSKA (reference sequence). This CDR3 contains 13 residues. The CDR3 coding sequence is TGCAGTGCCCCCGGACAGGACTCCTACGAGCAGTACTTC. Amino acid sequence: CSAPGQDSYEQYF.

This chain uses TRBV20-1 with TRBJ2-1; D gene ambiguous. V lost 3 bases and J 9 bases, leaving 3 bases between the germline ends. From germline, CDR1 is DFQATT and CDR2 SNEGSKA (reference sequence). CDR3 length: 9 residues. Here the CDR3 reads CSARPEQFF. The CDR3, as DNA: TGCAGTGCTAGGCCTGAGCAGTTCTTC.

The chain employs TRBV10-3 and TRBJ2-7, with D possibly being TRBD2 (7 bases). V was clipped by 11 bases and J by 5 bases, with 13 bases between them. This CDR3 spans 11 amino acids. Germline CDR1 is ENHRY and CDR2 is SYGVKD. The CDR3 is CAGGRGHEQYF. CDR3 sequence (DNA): TGTGCCGGGGGGCGGGGGCACGAGCAGTACTTC.